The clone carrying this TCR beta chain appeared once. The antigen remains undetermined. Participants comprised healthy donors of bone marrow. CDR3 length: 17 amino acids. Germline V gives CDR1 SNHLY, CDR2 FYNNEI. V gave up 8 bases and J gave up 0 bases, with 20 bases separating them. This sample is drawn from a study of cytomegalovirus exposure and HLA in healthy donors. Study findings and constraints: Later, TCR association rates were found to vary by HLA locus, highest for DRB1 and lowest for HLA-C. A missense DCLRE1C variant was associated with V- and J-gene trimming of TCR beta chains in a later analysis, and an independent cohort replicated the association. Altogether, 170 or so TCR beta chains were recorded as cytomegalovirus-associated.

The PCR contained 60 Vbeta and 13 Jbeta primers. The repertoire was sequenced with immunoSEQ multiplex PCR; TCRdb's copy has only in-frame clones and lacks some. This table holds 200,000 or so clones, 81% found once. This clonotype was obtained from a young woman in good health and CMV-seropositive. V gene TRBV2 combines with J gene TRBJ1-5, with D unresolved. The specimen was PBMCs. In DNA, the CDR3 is TGTGCCAGCTGCCGGGAGAACTTGGGTTATAGCAATCAGCCCCAGCATTTT. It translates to CASCRENLGYSNQPQHF.